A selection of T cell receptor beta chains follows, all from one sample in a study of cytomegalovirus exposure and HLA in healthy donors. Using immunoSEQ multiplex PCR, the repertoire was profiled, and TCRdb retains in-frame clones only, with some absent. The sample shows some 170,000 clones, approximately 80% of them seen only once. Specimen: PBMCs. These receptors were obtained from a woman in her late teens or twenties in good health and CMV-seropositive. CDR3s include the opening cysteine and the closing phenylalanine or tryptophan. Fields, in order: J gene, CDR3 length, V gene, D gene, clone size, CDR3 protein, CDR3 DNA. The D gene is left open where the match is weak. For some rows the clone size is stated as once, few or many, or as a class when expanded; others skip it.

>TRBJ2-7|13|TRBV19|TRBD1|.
CARHRDRHYEQYF
TGTGCCAGACACCGGGACAGGCACTACGAGCAGTACTTC
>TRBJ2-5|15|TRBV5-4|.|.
CASSLAPDYQETQYF
TGTGCCAGCAGCTTGGCACCTGACTACCAAGAGACCCAGTACTTC
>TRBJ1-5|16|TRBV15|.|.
CATSRPGAGINQPQHF
TGTGCCACCAGCCGCCCCGGTGCAGGCATCAATCAGCCCCAGCATTTT
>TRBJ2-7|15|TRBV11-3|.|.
CASSSTGVDHYEQYF
TGTGCCAGCAGCTCCACCGGGGTGGATCACTACGAGCAGTACTTC
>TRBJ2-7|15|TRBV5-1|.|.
CASSSSGGGFNEQYF
TGCGCCAGCAGCTCCTCCGGGGGAGGTTTCAACGAGCAGTACTTC
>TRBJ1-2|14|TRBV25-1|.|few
CASSDRGLFYGYTF
TGTGCCAGCAGTGACCGCGGCCTTTTCTATGGCTACACCTTC
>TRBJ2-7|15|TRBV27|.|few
CASSLGGGSEGEQYF
TGTGCCAGCAGTTTAGGTGGAGGGAGCGAGGGCGAGCAGTACTTC
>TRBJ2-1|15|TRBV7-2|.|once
CASSLVGGAQNEQFF
TGTGCCAGCAGCTTAGTTGGGGGGGCTCAAAATGAGCAGTTCTTC
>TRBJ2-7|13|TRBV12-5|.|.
CATGGSGPYEQYF
TGTGCTACCGGGGGTTCGGGACCCTACGAGCAGTACTTC
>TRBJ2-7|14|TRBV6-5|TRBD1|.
CASSYSKTGYEQYF
TGTGCCAGCAGTTACTCGAAGACAGGGTACGAGCAGTACTTC
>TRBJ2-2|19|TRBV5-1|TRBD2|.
CASSPSTGLAGARTGELFF
TGCGCCAGCAGTCCCTCTACGGGACTAGCGGGGGCTCGAACCGGGGAGCTGTTTTTT
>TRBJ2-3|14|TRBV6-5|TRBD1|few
CASSGTGHTDTQYF
TGTGCCAGCAGTGGGACAGGCCACACAGATACGCAGTATTTT
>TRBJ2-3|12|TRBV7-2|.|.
CASSLLRDTQYF
TGTGCCAGCAGCTTATTACGGGATACGCAGTATTTT
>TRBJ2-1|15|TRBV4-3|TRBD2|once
CASSYRLADHNEQFF
TGCGCCAGCAGCTACAGACTAGCGGATCACAATGAGCAGTTCTTC
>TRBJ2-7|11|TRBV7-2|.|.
CASSFEGEQYF
TGTGCCAGCAGCTTCGAGGGCGAGCAGTACTTC
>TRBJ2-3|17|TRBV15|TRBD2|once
CATSPGRAGGRTDTQYF
TGTGCCACCAGCCCCGGTCGAGCGGGGGGACGCACAGATACGCAGTATTTT
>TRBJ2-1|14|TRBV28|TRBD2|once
CASRVAGEYNEQFF
TGTGCCAGCAGGGTAGCGGGGGAATACAATGAGCAGTTCTTC
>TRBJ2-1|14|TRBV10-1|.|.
CASAETPRDNEQFF
TGCGCCAGCGCCGAAACCCCCCGAGACAATGAGCAGTTCTTC
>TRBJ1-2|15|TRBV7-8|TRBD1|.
CASSLGVRTGYGYTF
TGTGCCAGCAGCTTAGGAGTTAGGACAGGGTATGGCTACACCTTC
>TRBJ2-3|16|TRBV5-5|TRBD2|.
CASSPGTSGGIDTQYF
TGTGCCAGCAGCCCGGGGACTAGCGGGGGGATAGATACGCAGTATTTT
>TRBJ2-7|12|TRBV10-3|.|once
CAIMGSGDEQYF
TGTGCCATCATGGGGTCCGGGGACGAGCAGTACTTC
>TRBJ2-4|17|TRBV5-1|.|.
CASSLADSLLAKNIQYF
TGCGCCAGCAGCTTGGCCGACAGTTTACTAGCCAAAAACATTCAGTACTTC
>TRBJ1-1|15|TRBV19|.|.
CASSIMGLMTTEAFF
TGTGCCAGTAGTATAATGGGCCTTATGACCACTGAAGCTTTCTTT
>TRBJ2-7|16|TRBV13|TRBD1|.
CASSPWGQKISYEQYF
TGTGCCAGCAGCCCCTGGGGACAGAAAATATCCTACGAGCAGTACTTC
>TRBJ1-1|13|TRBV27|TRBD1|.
CASSDRVGTEAFF
TGTGCCAGCAGCGACAGGGTGGGGACTGAAGCTTTCTTT
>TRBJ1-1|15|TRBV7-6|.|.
CASSSISGMNTEAFF
TGTGCCAGCAGCTCAATTTCAGGGATGAACACTGAAGCTTTCTTT
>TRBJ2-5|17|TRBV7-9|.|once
CASSFYLDTQGQETQYF
TGTGCCAGCAGCTTCTATTTGGACACTCAGGGGCAAGAGACCCAGTACTTC
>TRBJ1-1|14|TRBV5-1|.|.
CASSLGGLNTEAFF
TGCGCCAGCAGCTTGGGAGGGCTGAACACTGAAGCTTTCTTT
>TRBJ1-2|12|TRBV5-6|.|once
CASRQTDSSETF
TGTGCCAGCAGGCAAACCGACAGTTCAGAGACCTTC
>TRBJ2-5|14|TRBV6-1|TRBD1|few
CASSEAGTVETQYF
TGTGCCAGCAGTGAGGCTGGGACAGTAGAGACCCAGTACTTC
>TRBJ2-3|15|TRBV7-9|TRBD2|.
CASSGAGEITDTQYF
TGTGCCAGCAGCGGAGCGGGGGAGATCACAGATACGCAGTATTTT
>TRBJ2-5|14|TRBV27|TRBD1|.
CASSLTGKQETQYF
TGTGCCAGCAGTTTGACAGGGAAGCAAGAGACCCAGTACTTC
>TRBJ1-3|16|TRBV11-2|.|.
CASSFGTTGSINTIYF
TGTGCCAGCAGCTTCGGGACTACGGGGTCAATAAACACCATATATTTT
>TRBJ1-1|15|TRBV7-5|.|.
CVRSFQQGSDTEAFF
TGTGTCAGAAGCTTCCAACAGGGATCTGACACTGAAGCTTTCTTT
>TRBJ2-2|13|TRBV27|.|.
CASREQGSGELFF
TGTGCCAGCAGAGAACAGGGTTCCGGGGAGCTGTTTTTT
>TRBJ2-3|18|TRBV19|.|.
CASSISGWTQLATDTQYF
TGTGCCAGTAGTATTTCGGGGTGGACTCAGCTCGCCACAGATACGCAGTATTTT
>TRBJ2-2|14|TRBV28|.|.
CASSLAGDTGELFF
TGTGCCAGCAGTTTGGCAGGGGATACCGGGGAGCTGTTTTTT
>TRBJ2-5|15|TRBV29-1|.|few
CSVNLRGENQETQYF
TGCAGCGTGAATTTGCGGGGAGAGAACCAAGAGACCCAGTACTTC
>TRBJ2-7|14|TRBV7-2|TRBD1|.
CASSIGQGFYEQYF
TGTGCCAGCAGCATAGGACAGGGCTTCTACGAGCAGTACTTC
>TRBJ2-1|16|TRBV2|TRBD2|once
CASRGLRGGRIGEQFF
TGTGCCAGCAGGGGCCTGCGGGGGGGCCGTATAGGTGAGCAGTTCTTC
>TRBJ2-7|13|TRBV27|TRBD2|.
CASSLSGGDQQYF
TGTGCCAGCAGTTTATCCGGGGGGGATCAGCAGTACTTC
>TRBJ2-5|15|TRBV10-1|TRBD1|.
CASSEGTGSPETQYF
TGCGCCAGCAGTGAAGGGACAGGGTCACCGGAGACCCAGTACTTC
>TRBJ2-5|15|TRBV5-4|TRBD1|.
CASSPRTGPQETQYF
TGTGCCAGCAGCCCCCGGACAGGCCCACAAGAGACCCAGTACTTC
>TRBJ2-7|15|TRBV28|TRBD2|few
CASSTSGTSGPTEYF
TGTGCCAGCAGTACTTCCGGGACTAGCGGGCCGACGGAGTACTTC
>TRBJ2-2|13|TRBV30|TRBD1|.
CAWNTGGPGELFF
TGTGCCTGGAACACAGGGGGCCCCGGGGAGCTGTTTTTT
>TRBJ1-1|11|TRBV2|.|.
CASKKETEAFF
TGTGCCAGCAAAAAGGAGACTGAAGCTTTCTTT